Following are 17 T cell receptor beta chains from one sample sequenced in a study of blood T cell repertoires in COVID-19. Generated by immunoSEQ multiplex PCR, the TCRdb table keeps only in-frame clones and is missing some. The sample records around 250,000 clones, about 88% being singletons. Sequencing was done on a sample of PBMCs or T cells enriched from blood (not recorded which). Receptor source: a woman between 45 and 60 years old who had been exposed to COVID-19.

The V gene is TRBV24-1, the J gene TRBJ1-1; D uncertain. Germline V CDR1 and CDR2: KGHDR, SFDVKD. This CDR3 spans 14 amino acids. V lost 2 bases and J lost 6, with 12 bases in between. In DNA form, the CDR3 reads TGTGCCACCAGTGATTCTTCTTTGGGCTCTGAAGCTTTCTTT. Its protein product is CATSDSSLGSEAFF.

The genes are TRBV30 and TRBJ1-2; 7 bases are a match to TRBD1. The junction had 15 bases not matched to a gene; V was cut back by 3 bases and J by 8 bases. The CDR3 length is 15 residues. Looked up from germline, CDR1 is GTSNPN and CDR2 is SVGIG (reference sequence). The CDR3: CAWRPPDRDRVGYTF. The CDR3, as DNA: TGTGCCTGGAGGCCTCCCGACAGGGACCGAGTAGGCTACACCTTC.

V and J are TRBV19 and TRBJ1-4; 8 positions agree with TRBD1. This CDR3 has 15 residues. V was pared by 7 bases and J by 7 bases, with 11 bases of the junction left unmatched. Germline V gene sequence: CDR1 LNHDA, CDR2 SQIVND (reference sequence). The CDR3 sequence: CASNSQGARGEKLFF. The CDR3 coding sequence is TGTGCCAGTAACTCCCAGGGGGCGCGAGGTGAAAAACTGTTTTTT.

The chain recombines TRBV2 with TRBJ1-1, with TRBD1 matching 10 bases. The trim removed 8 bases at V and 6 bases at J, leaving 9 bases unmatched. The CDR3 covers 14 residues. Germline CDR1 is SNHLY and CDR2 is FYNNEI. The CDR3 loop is CASHRQGAISEAFF. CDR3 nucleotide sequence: TGTGCCAGCCATCGACAGGGGGCTATATCTGAAGCTTTCTTT. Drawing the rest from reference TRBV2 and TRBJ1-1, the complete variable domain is EPEVTQTPSHQVTQMGQEVILRCVPISNHLYFYWYRQILGQKVEFLVSFYNNEISEKSEIFDDQFSVERPDGSNFTLKIRSTKLEDSAMYFCASHRQGAISEAFFGQGTRLTVV.

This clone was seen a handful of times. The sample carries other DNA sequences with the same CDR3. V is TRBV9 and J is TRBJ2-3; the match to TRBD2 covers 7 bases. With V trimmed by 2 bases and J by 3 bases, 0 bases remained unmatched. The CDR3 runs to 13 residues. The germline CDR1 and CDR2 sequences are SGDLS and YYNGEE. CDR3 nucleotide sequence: TGTGCCAGCAGCGTCGGGGGGACAGATACGCAGTATTTT. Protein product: CASSVGGTDTQYF.

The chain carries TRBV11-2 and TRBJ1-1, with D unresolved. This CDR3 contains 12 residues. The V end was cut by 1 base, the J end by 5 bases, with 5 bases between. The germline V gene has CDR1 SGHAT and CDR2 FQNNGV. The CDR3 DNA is TGTGCCAGCAGCTTAGGGCAGACTGAAGCTTTCTTT. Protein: CASSLGQTEAFF. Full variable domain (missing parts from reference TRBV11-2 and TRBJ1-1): EAGVAQSPRYKIIEKRQSVAFWCNPISGHATLYWYQQILGQGPKLLIQFQNNGVVDDSQLPKDRFSAERLKGVDSTLKIQPAKLEDSAVYLCASSLGQTEAFFGQGTRLTVV.

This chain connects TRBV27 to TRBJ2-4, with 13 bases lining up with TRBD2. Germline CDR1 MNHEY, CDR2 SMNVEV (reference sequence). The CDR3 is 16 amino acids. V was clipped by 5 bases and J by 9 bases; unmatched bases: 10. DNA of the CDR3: TGTGCCAGCAGTCCCTCACTAGCGGGGGGGCCGACCATTCAGTACTTC. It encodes CASSPSLAGGPTIQYF.

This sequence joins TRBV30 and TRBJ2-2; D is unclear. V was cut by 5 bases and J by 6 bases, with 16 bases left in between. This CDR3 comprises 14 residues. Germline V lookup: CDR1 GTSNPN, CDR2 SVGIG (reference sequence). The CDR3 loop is CAWGSGFRAGELFF. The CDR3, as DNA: TGTGCCTGGGGTAGTGGATTTCGGGCCGGGGAGCTGTTTTTT. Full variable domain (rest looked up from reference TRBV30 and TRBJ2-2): SQTIHQWPATLVQPVGSPLSLECTVEGTSNPNLYWYRQAAGRGLQLLFYSVGIGQISSEVPQNLSASRPQDRQFILSSKKLLLSDSGFYLCAWGSGFRAGELFFGEGSRLTVL.

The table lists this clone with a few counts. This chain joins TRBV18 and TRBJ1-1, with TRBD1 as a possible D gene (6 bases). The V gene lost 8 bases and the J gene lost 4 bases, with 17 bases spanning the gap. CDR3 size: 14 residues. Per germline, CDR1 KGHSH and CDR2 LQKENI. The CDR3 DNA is TGTGCCAGCGGTGGGGGCATCGGTACCACTGAAGCTTTCTTT. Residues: CASGGGIGTTEAFF.

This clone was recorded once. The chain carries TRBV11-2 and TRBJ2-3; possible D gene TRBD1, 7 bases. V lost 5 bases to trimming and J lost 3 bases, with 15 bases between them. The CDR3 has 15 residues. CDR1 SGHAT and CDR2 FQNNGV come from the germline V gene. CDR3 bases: TGTGCCAGCAGCCAGGGGGGCCCCGGAACAGATACGCAGTATTTT. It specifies CASSQGGPGTDTQYF.

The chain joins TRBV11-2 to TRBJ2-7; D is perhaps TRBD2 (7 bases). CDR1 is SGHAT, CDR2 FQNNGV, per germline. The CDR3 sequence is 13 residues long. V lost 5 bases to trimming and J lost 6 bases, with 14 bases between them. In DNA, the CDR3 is TGTGCCAGCAGCGTTGGGGCGGGGGCCGAGCAGTACTTC. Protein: CASSVGAGAEQYF.

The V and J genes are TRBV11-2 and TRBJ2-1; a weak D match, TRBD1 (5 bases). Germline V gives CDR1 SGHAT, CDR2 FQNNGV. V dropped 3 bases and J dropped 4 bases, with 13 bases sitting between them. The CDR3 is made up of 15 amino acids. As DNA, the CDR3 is TGTGCCAGCAGCTTCCCCAGGGTGGATTACAATGAGCAGTTCTTC. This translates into CASSFPRVDYNEQFF.

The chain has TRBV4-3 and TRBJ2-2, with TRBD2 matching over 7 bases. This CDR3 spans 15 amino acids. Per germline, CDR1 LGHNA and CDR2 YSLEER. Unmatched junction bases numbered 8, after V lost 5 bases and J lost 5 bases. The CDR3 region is CASSIGSGGTGELFF. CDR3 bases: TGCGCCAGCAGCATAGGCTCGGGAGGTACCGGGGAGCTGTTTTTT.

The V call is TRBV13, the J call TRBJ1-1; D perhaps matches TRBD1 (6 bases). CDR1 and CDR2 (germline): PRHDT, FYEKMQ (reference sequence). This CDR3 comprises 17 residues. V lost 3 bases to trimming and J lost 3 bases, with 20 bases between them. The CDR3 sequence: CASSFIPGGGGYTEAFF. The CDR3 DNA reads TGTGCCAGCAGCTTCATCCCTGGGGGCGGTGGGTACACTGAAGCTTTCTTT.

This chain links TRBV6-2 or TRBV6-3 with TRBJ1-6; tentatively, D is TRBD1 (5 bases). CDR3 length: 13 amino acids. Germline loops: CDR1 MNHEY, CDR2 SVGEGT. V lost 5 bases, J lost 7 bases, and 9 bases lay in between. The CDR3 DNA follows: TGTGCCAGCAGTCCGACAGACAATTCACCCCTCCACTTT. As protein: CASSPTDNSPLHF.

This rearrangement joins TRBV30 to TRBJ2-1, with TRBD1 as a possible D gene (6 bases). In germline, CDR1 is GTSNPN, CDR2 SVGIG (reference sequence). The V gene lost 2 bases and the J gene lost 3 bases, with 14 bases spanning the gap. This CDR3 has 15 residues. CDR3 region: CAWSLTGRGYNEQFF. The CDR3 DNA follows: TGTGCCTGGAGTCTTACAGGGCGCGGCTACAATGAGCAGTTCTTC.

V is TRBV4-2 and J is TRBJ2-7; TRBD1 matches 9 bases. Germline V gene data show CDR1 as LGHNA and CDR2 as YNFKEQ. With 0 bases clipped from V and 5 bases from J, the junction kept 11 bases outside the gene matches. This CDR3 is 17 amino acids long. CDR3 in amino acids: CASSQDPGGTGNHEQYF. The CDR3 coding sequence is TGTGCCAGCAGCCAAGATCCTGGAGGGACAGGGAACCACGAGCAGTACTTC.